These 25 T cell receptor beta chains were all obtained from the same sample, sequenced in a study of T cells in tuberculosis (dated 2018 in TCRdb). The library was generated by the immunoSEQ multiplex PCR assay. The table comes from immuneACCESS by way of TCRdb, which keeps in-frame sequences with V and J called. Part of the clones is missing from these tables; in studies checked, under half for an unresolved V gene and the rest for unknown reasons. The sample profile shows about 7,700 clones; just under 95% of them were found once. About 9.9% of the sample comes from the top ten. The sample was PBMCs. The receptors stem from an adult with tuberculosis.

DNA for the CDR3: TGTGCCAGCAGTGAAGGAGGAGGGACGGGCTCACCCCTCCACTTT. It is translated as CASSEGGGTGSPLHF. The chain links TRBV6-1 to TRBJ1-6; D is perhaps TRBD1 (5 bases). CDR3 length: 15 amino acids. The ends were cut back, 1 base at V and 10 bases at J, with 14 bases in the middle. Germline CDR1 and CDR2: MNHNS and SASEGT.

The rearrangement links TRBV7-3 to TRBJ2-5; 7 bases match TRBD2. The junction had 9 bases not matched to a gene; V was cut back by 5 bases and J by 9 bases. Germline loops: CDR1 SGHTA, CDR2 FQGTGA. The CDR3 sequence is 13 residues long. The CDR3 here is CASSPGTTQAQYF. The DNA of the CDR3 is TGTGCCAGCAGCCCAGGGACTACCCAGGCCCAGTACTTC.

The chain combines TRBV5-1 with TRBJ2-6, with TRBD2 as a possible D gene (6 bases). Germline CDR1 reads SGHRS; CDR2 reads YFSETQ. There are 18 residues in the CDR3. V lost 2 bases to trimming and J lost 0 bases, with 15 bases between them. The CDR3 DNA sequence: TGCGCCAGCAGCTTTGGGACTTCACCATACTCTGGGGCCAACGTCCTGACTTTC. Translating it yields CASSFGTSPYSGANVLTF. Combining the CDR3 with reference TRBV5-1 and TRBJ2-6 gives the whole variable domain KAGVTQTPRYLIKTRGQQVTLSCSPISGHRSVSWYQQTPGQGLQFLFEYFSETQRNKGNFPGRFSGRQFSNSRSEMNVSTLELGDSALYLCASSFGTSPYSGANVLTFGAGSRLTVL.

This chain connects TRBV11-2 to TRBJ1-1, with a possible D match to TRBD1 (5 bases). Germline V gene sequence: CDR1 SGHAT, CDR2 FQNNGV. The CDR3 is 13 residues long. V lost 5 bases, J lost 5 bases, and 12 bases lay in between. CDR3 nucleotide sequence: TGTGCCAGCAGCGTCCAGGGAAGTACTGAAGCTTTCTTT. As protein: CASSVQGSTEAFF.

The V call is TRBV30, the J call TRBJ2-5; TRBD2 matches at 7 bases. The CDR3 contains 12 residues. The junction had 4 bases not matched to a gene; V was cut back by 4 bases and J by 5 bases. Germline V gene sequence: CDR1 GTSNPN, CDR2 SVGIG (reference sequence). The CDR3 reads CAWNSGLETQYF. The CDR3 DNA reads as TGTGCCTGGAATAGCGGGTTGGAGACCCAGTACTTC.

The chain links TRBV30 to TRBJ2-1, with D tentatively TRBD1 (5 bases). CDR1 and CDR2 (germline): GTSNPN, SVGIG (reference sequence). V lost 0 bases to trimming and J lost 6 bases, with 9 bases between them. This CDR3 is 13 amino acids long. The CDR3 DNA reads TGTGCCTGGAGTGTACAGGAAGGCAATGAGCAGTTCTTC. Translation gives CAWSVQEGNEQFF.

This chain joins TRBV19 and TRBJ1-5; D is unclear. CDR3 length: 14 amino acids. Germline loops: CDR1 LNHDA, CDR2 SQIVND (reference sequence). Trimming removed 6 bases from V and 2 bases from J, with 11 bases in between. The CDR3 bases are TGTGCCAGTAGGCCGGTCGGGGGCAATCAGCCCCAGCATTTT. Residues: CASRPVGGNQPQHF.

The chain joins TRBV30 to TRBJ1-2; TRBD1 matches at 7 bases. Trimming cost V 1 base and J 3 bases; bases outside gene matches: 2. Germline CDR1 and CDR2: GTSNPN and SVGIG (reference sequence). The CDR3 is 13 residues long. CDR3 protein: CAWSATGHYGYTF. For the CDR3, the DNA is TGTGCCTGGAGTGCGACAGGGCACTATGGCTACACCTTC.

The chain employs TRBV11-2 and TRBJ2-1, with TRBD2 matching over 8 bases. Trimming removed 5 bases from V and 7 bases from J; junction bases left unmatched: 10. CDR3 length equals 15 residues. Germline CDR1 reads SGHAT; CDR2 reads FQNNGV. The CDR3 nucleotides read TGTGCCAGCAGCCTAAGGACTAGCCCGTGGAATGAGCAGTTCTTC. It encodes CASSLRTSPWNEQFF.

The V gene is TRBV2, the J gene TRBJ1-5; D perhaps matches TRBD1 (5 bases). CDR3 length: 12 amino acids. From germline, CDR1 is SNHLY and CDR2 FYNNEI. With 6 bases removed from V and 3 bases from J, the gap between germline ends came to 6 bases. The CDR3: CASSRVNQPQHF. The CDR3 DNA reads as TGTGCCAGCAGCAGGGTCAATCAGCCCCAGCATTTT.

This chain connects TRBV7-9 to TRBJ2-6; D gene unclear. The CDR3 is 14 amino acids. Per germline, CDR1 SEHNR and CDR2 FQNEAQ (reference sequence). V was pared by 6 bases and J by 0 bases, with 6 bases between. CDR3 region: CASRPGSGANVLTF. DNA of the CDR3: TGTGCCAGCAGACCGGGCTCTGGGGCCAACGTCCTGACTTTC.

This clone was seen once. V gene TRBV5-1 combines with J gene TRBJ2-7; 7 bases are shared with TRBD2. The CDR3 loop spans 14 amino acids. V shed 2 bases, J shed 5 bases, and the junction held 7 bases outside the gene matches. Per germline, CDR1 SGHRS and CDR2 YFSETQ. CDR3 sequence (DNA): TGCGCCAGCAGCTTTGGGAGCGGGACGGACGAGCAGTACTTC. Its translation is CASSFGSGTDEQYF.

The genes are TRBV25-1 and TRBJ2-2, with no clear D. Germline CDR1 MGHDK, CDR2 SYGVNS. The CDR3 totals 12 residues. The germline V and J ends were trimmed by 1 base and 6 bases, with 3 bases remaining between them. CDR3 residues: CASSESAGELFF. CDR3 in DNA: TGTGCCAGCAGTGAATCAGCCGGGGAGCTGTTTTTT. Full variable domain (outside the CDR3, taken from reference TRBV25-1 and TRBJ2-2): EADIYQTPRYLVIGTGKKITLECSQTMGHDKMYWYQQDPGMELHLIHYSYGVNSTEKGDLSSESTVSRIRTEHFPLTLESARPSHTSQYLCASSESAGELFFGEGSRLTVL.

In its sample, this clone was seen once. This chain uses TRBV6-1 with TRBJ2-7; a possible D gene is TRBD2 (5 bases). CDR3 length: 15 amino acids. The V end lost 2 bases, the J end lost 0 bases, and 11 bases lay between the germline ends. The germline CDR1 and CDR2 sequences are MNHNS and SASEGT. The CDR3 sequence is CASSELGVNSYEQYF. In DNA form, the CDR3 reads TGTGCCAGCAGTGAATTGGGAGTTAACTCCTACGAGCAGTACTTC.

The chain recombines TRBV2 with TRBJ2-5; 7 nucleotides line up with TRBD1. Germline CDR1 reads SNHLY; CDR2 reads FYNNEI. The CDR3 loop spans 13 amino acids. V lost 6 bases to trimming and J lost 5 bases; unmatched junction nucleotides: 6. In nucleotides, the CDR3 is TGTGCCAGCAGCGACGACAGGGCGGAGACCCAGTACTTC. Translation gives CASSDDRAETQYF.

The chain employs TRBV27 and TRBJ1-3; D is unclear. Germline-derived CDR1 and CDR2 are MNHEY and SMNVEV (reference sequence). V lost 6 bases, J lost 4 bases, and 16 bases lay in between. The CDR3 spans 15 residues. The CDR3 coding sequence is TGTGCCAGCAGCCCGCTTGGCGGATCCGGAAACACCATATATTTT. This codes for CASSPLGGSGNTIYF.

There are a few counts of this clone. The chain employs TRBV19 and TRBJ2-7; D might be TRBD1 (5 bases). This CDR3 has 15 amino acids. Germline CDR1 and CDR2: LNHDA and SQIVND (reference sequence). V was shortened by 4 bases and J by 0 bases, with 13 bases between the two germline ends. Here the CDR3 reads CASSTLTVDSYEQYF. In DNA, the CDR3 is TGTGCCAGTAGTACCCTGACAGTAGACTCCTACGAGCAGTACTTC.

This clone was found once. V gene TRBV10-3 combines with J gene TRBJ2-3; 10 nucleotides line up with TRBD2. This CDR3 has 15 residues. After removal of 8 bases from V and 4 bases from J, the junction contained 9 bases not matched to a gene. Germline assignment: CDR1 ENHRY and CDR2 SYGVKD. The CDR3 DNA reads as TGTGCCATCGGGGAAGGTAGCGGGAGGCCAGATACGCAGTATTTT. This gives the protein CAIGEGSGRPDTQYF.

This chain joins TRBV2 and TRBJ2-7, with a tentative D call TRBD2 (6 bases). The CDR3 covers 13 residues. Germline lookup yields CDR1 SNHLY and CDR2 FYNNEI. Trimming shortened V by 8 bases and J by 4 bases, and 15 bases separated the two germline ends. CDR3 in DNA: TGTGCCAGCTCAGGGACTGGACGATACGAGCAGTACTTC. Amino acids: CASSGTGRYEQYF.

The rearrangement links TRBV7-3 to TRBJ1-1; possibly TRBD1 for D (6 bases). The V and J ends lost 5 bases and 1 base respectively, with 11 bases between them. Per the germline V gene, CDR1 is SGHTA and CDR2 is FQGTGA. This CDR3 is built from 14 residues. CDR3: CASSVGGPNTEAFF. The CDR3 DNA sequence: TGTGCCAGCAGCGTAGGGGGACCGAACACTGAAGCTTTCTTT. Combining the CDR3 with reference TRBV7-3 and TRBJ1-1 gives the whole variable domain GAGVSQTPSNKVTEKGKYVELRCDPISGHTALYWYRQSLGQGPEFLIYFQGTGAADDSGLPNDRFFAVRPEGSVSTLKIQRTERGDSAVYLCASSVGGPNTEAFFGQGTRLTVV.

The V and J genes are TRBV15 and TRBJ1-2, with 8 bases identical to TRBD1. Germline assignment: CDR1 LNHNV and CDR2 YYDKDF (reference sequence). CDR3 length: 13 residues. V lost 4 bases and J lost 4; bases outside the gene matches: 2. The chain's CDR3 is CATSTGGGYGYTF. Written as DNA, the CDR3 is TGTGCCACCAGCACAGGGGGCGGCTATGGCTACACCTTC.

As DNA, the CDR3 is TGCGCCAGCAGCCACTCCAGGGAGCGGGGCACCGGGGAGCTGTTTTTT. Translating it yields CASSHSRERGTGELFF. V usage is TRBV4-1 and J usage is TRBJ2-2; 7 positions agree with TRBD2. The CDR3 runs 16 residues. Germline CDR1 is MGHRA and CDR2 is YSYEKL. V dropped 3 bases and J dropped 4; count of bases not matched to a gene: 8.

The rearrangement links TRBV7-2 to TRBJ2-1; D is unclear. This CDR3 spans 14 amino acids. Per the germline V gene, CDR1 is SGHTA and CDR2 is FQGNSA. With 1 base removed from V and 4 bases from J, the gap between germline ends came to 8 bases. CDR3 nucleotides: TGTGCCAGCAGCTTAGATCAAAATTACAATGAGCAGTTCTTC. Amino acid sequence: CASSLDQNYNEQFF.

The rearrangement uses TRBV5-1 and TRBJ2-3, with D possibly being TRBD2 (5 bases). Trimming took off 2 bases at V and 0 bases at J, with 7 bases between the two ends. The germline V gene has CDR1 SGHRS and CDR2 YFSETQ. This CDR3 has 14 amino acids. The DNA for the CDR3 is TGCGCCAGCAGCTTAGACTACAGCACAGATACGCAGTATTTT. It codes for CASSLDYSTDTQYF.

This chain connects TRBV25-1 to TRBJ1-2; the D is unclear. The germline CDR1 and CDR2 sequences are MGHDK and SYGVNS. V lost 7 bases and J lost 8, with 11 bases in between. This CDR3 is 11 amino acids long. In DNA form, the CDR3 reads TGTGCCAGCACCGACGGGGAGGGCTACACCTTC. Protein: CASTDGEGYTF.